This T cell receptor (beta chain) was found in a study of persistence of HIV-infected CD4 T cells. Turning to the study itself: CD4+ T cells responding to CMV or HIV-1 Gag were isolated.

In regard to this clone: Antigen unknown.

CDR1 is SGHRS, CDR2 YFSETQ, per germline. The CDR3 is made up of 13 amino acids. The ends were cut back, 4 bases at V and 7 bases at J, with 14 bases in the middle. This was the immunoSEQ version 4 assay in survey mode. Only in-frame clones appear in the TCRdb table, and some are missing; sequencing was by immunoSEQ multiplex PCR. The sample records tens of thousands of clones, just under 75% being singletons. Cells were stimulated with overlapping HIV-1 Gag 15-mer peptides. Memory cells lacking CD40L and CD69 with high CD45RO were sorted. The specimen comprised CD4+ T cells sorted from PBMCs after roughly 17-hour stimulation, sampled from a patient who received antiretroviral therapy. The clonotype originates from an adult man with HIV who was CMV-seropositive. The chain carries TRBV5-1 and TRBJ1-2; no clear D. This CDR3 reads CASSRDNLGGYTF. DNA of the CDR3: TGCGCCAGCAGCCGGGATAATCTGGGTGGCTACACCTTC.